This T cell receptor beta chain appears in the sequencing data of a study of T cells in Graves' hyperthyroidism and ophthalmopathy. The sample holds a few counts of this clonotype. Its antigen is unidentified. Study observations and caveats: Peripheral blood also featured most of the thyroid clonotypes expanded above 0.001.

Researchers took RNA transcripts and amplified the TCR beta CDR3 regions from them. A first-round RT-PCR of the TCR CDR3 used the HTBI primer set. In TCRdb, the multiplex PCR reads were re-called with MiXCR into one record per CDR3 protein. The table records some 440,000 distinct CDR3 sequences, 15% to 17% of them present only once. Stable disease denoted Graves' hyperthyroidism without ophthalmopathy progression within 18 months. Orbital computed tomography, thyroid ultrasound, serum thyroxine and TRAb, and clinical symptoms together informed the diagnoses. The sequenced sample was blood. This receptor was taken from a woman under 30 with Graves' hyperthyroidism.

The CDR3 spells CASSPLPNSYYEQFF. CDR3 in DNA: TGTGCCAGCAGCCCCCTTCCGAACTCGTACTACGAGCAGTTCTTC. V usage is TRBV9 and J usage is TRBJ2-1, with D unresolved. Germline V gene sequence: CDR1 SGDLS, CDR2 YYNGEE. Trimming cost V 4 bases and J 10 bases, with 21 bases left between them. CDR3 length equals 15 residues.